One and the same sample provided the 9 T cell receptor beta chains below, sequenced in a study of blood T cell repertoires in COVID-19. Sequencing was performed with immunoSEQ multiplex PCR; in TCRdb, only in-frame clones are kept and a portion is missing. Found here are roughly 200,000 clones, about nine tenths of them singletons; the top ten hold 7% to 7.5%. Specimen: PBMCs or T cells enriched from blood (not recorded which). The source is a man in his thirties or forties in a cohort exposed to, infected with or recovered from COVID-19 (not recorded which).

The rearrangement links TRBV21-1 to TRBJ1-3; the D call TRBD1 from the table was never checked on the DNA. TRBV21-1 constitutes a pseudogene. The CDR3 spans 17 residues. The CDR3 DNA reads as TGTGCCAGCAGCAAAGCCCTGGGGGCGGTCTCTGGAAACACCATATATTTT. Its protein product is CASSKALGAVSGNTIYF.

Only one count was recorded for this clone. The V gene is TRBV6-4, the J gene TRBJ2-7; TRBD1 aligns across 7 bases. J gave up 4 bases and V 11 bases, and 11 bases lay outside the gene matches. The germline V gene has CDR1 MRHNA and CDR2 SNTAGT. This CDR3 has 13 residues. The CDR3 DNA follows: TGTGCCGGAACATTGGGACAGCGGTACGAGCAGTACTTC. Translation: CAGTLGQRYEQYF.

This chain links TRBV6-2 or TRBV6-3 with TRBJ1-5; D possibly corresponds to TRBD1 (6 bases). The ends were cut back, 3 bases at V and 0 bases at J, with 15 bases in the middle. Germline loops: CDR1 MNHEY, CDR2 SVGEGT. The CDR3 is made up of 17 amino acids. CDR3 bases: TGTGCCAGCAGTTATCGGAGGACAGTGTATAGCAATCAGCCCCAGCATTTT. Translated, it gives CASSYRRTVYSNQPQHF.

This sequence joins TRBV28 and TRBJ1-6; a weak D match, TRBD1 (6 bases). The ends were cut back, 2 bases at V and 4 bases at J, with 24 bases in the middle. The CDR3 extends over 20 amino acids. Germline V gives CDR1 MDHEN, CDR2 SYDVKM. CDR3 bases: TGTGCCAGCAGTTTACTTCAGGGGACCGCCCGAGAAATATATAATTCACCCCTCCACTTT. This gives the protein CASSLLQGTAREIYNSPLHF. The variable domain in full, with the rest retrieved from reference TRBV28 and TRBJ1-6, is DVKVTQSSRYLVKRTGEKVFLECVQDMDHENMFWYRQDPGLGLRLIYFSYDVKMKEKGDIPEGYSVSREKKERFSLILESASTNQTSMYLCASSLLQGTAREIYNSPLHFGNGTRLTVT.

The rearrangement joins TRBV5-1 to TRBJ2-1; 7 nucleotides match TRBD1. With V trimmed by 4 bases and J by 10 bases, 14 bases remained unmatched. The CDR3 loop spans 15 amino acids. Germline CDR1 reads SGHRS; CDR2 reads YFSETQ. The CDR3 reads CASSNPGQSFGEQFF. CDR3 in DNA: TGCGCCAGCAGCAACCCGGGACAGTCGTTTGGGGAGCAGTTCTTC.

The chain is built from TRBV5-5 and TRBJ1-5, with 9 bases aligning to TRBD1. After removal of 2 bases from V and 6 bases from J, the junction contained 3 bases not matched to a gene. Per the germline V gene, CDR1 is SGHKS and CDR2 is YYEKEE (reference sequence). The CDR3 totals 14 residues. Here the CDR3 reads CASSFTGGGQPQHF. The CDR3, as DNA: TGTGCCAGCAGCTTTACAGGGGGCGGTCAGCCCCAGCATTTT.

The V gene is TRBV5-4, the J gene TRBJ1-2, with D unclear. CDR1 and CDR2 from the germline V gene are SGHNT and YYREEE (reference sequence). Trimming shortened V by 0 bases and J by 1 base, and 7 bases separated the two germline ends. The CDR3 sequence is 14 residues long. The CDR3 nucleotides are TGTGCCAGCAGCTTGGAGCGTATTAACTATGGCTACACCTTC. As protein: CASSLERINYGYTF.

A remark on this clone: The identical CDR3 is also encoded by other nucleotide sequences in the sample. This chain connects TRBV7-2 to TRBJ1-5; TRBD1 aligns across 9 bases. Germline V CDR1 and CDR2: SGHTA, FQGNSA. This CDR3 spans 14 amino acids. The V and J ends lost 4 bases and 4 bases, in that order; junction bases with no gene match: 2. The CDR3 nucleotides are TGTGCCAGCAGCTCGACAGGGGGGAATCAGCCCCAGCATTTT. Protein: CASSSTGGNQPQHF.

V usage is TRBV14 and J usage is TRBJ1-4; a possible D gene is TRBD1 (6 bases). The CDR3 has 14 residues. The germline gives CDR1 SGHDN, CDR2 FVKESK. V lost 2 bases and J lost 8, with 12 bases in between. CDR3 bases: TGTGCCAGCAGCCAATTCACAGGGTTAGAAAAACTGTTTTTT. It specifies CASSQFTGLEKLFF.